This T cell receptor (beta chain) was sequenced for a study of cytomegalovirus exposure and HLA in healthy donors. Study details: The approximately 110 validation repertoires were reported in a later analysis to have been generated on the same platform as the approximately 600 first-cohort repertoires. The study's findings and limits: TCR beta chains numbering some 160 were designated cytomegalovirus-associated.

From germline, CDR1 is MGHRA and CDR2 YSYEKL. The CDR3 is 17 residues long. The trim removed 4 bases at V and 4 bases at J, leaving 12 bases unmatched. Remarks on this clone: Its antigen is as yet unknown.

The approximately 130-subject validation cohort, separate from the approximately 660-subject first cohort, included the donors. TCRdb's copy holds only in-frame clones and misses some; the assay was immunoSEQ multiplex PCR. The sample lists about 270,000 clones; about 86% were seen once. The receptor was derived from a woman between 18 and 30 years old in good health and CMV-seronegative. The genes are TRBV4-1 and TRBJ2-2; 7 bases fit TRBD1. Material: PBMCs. CDR3 sequence reads: CASSLPTGIAVTGELFF. The CDR3, as DNA: TGCGCCAGCAGCCTACCGACAGGGATTGCGGTCACCGGGGAGCTGTTTTTT.